What follows is one T cell receptor beta chain and its context. This entry belongs to a study of blood T cell repertoires in COVID-19. About the research overall: Samples of COVID-19 (acute and convalescent) were obtained from the United States, Italy and Spain. Sample material is recorded as cDNA or gDNA derived from T cells, B-cell-depleted T cells, or PBMCs.

Profiled with immunoSEQ multiplex PCR; TCRdb holds only in-frame clones, not every one. The sample includes about 200,000 clones, roughly 90% of them seen just once. The sequencing input was PBMCs or T cells enriched from blood (not recorded which). The sequence was obtained from a woman under 30 who had recovered from COVID-19.

The CDR3 region has the DNA TGTGCCAGCAGCACAGGACAGACAGATACGCAGTATTTT. Its protein is CASSTGQTDTQYF. The V gene is TRBV6-5, the J gene TRBJ2-3; possible D gene TRBD1, 6 bases. Germline loops: CDR1 MNHEY, CDR2 SVGAGI. V was cut by 6 bases and J by 3 bases, with 10 bases left in between. The CDR3 length is 13 residues.